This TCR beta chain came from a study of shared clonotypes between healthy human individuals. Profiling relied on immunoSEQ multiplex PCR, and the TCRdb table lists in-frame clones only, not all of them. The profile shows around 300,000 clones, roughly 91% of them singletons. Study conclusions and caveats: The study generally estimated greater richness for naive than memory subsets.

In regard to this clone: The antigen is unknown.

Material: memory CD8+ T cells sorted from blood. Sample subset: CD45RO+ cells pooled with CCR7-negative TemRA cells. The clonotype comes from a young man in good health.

The CDR3 region is CAISESTLSSGNTIYF. CDR3 coding DNA: TGTGCCATCAGTGAGTCGACACTTAGCTCTGGAAACACCATATATTTT. The V and J genes are TRBV10-3 and TRBJ1-3; D is uncertain. In germline, CDR1 is ENHRY, CDR2 SYGVKD. The CDR3 runs to 16 residues. V lost 0 bases, J lost 0 bases, and 9 bases lay in between.